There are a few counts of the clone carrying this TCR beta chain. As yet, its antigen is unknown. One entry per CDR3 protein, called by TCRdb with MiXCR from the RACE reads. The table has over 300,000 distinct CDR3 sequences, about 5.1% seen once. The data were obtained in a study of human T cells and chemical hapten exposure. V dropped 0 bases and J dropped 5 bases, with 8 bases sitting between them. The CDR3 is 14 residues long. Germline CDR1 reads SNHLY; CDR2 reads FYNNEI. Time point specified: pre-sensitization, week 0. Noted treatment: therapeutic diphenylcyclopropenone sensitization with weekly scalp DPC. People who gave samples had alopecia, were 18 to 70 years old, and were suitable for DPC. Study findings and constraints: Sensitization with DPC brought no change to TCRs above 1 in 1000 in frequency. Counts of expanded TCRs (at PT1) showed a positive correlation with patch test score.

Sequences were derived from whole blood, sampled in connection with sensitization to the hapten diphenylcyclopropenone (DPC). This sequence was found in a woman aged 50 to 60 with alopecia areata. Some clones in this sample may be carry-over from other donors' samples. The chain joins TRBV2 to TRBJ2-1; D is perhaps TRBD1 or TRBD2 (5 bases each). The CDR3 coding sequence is TGTGCCAGCAGTGAAGCGGGACCTAACAATGAGCAGTTCTTC. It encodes CASSEAGPNNEQFF.